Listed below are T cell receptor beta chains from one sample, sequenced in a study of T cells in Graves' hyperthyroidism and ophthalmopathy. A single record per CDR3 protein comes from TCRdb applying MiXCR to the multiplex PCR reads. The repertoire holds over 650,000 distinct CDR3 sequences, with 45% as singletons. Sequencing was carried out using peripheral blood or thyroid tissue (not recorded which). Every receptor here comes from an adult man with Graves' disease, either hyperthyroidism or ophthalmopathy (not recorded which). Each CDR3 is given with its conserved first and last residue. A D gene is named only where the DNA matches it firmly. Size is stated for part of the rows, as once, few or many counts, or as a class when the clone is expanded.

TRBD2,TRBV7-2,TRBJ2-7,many,TGTGCCAGCAGCCCATTTAGCGGGAGGGCCCTCGAGCAGTACTTC,CASSPFSGRALEQYF
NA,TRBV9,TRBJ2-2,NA,TGTGCCAGCTCACCACCTGTTAACACCGGGGAGCTGTTTTTT,CASSPPVNTGELFF
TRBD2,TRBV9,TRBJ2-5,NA,TGTGCCAGCAGCCCGCGGACTAGCAGACAAGAGACCCAGTACTTC,CASSPRTSRQETQYF
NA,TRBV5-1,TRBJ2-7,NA,TGCGCCAGCAGCGACGGGAGTGGGGAGCAGTACTTC,CASSDGSGEQYF
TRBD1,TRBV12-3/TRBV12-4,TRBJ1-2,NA,TGTGCCAGCAAAAGGACAGGGAGTGGCGGCTACACCTTC,CASKRTGSGGYTF
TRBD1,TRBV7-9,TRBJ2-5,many,TGTGCCAGCAGCGTAACGACAGGGGACCAAGAGACCCAGTACTTC,CASSVTTGDQETQYF
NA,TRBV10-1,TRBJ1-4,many,TGCGCCAGCAGTGAAGGGGGAGCTAATGAAAAACTGTTTTTT,CASSEGGANEKLFF
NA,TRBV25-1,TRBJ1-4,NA,TGTGCCAGCAGTGAAGGCGCAGGGACTAATGAAAAACTGTTTTTT,CASSEGAGTNEKLFF
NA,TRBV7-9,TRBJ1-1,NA,TGTGCCAGCAGCTTGCCGGGGATGGGAATGAACACTGAAGCTTTCTTT,CASSLPGMGMNTEAFF
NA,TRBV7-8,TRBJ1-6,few,TGTGCCAGTAGACCAGGGTACAATTCACCCCTCCACTTT,CASRPGYNSPLHF
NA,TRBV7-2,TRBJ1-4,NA,TGTGCCAGCAGCCAGCGGACAGAGCAATCGGAAAAACTGTTTTTT,CASSQRTEQSEKLFF
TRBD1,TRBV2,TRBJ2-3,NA,TGTGCCAGCAGCCCTAGGACAGGGTCGGTGGGGACAGATACGCAGTATTTT,CASSPRTGSVGTDTQYF
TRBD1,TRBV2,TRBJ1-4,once,TGTGCCACACAGACAGGGGCGGATGAAAAACTGTTTTTT,CATQTGADEKLFF
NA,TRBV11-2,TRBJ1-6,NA,TGTGCCTGGAGTGTACCCAGCTCCTATAATTCACCCCTCCACTTT,CAWSVPSSYNSPLHF
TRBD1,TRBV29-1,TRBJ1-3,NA,TGCAGCGCGTTGGTCCGGGACAGGAACACCATATATTTT,CSALVRDRNTIYF
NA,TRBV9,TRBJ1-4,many,TGTGCCAGCAGCGGTGAGACAGGCTCGATCAATGAAAAACTGTTTTTT,CASSGETGSINEKLFF
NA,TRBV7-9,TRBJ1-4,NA,TGTGCCAGCAGCTTTAACAGGAACTTTAATGAAAAACTGTTTTTT,CASSFNRNFNEKLFF
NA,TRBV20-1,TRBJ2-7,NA,TGCAGTGCTCAGGGGAGCGGGATGGGCTACGAGCAGTACTTC,CSAQGSGMGYEQYF
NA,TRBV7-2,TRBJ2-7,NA,TGTGCCAGCAGCACGTCCATGAGGAGGTTGGCACTGGGGCCCTACGAGCAGTACTTC,CASSTSMRRLALGPYEQYF
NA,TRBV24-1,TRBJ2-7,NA,TGTGCCACCAGTGATGAGACAGGTCTCGAGCAGTACTTC,CATSDETGLEQYF
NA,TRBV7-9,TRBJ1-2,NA,TGTGCCAGCAGCCCGGTCGGAATACAAGGCTACACCTTC,CASSPVGIQGYTF
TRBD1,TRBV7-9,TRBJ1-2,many,TGTGCCAGCAGCCCCCTCGGACAGGGCCATGGCTACACCTTC,CASSPLGQGHGYTF
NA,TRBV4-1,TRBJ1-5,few,TGCGCCAGCAGCCAAGGTCCGAATAGCAATCAGCCCCAGCATTTT,CASSQGPNSNQPQHF
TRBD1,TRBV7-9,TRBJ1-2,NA,TGTGCCAGCAGCTGGGACAGGGGTCCCTATGGCTACACCTTC,CASSWDRGPYGYTF
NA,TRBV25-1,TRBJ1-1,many,TGTGCCAGCAGTGGGAGAGAGAACACTGAAGCTTTCTTT,CASSGRENTEAFF
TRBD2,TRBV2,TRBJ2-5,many,TGTGCCAGCAGGAGGACTAGCGGGGGGGCAGAGACCCAGTACTTC,CASRRTSGGAETQYF
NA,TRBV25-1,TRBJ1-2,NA,TGTGCCAGCAGTGACTCGGGCTTCGACTATGGCTACACCTTC,CASSDSGFDYGYTF